This entry lists 8 T cell receptor beta chains sequenced from one sample in a study of regulatory T cells in long-lasting Graves disease. Library construction for TCR beta used iRepertoire HTBI primers and Arm-PCR of CDR3 regions. TCRdb analysed the multiplex PCR reads with MiXCR anew, one entry per CDR3 protein. The sample carries 350,000 to 450,000 distinct CDR3 sequences, approximately 16% recorded once. As for time point: newly diagnosed GD, antithyroid drugs for less than 3 months. Scientists built the TCR library using RNA that was extracted from PBMCs. The sample also formed part of further work on T cells in Graves' hyperthyroidism and ophthalmopathy.

The sample here was peripheral blood mononuclear cells (PBMCs), taken at new diagnosis, from a patient treated with antithyroid drugs. The receptors come from a middle-aged man with Graves disease.

This clonotype was detected many times. The genes are TRBV7-6 and TRBJ2-3; 9 nucleotides match TRBD2. Germline assignment: CDR1 SGHVS and CDR2 FNYEAQ. With V trimmed by 2 bases and J by 2 bases, 5 bases remained unmatched. The CDR3 spans 16 residues. DNA of the CDR3: TGTGCCAGCAGCTTATCTAGCGGGGCGAACACAGATACGCAGTATTTT. It specifies CASSLSSGANTDTQYF.

In this sample, this clonotype turned up many times. The chain joins TRBV6-6 to TRBJ1-1; the D gene is possibly TRBD1 (6 bases). V dropped 0 bases and J dropped 7 bases, with 12 bases sitting between them. Germline V gene data show CDR1 as MNHNY and CDR2 as SVGAGI (reference sequence). The CDR3 is 14 amino acids. The CDR3 here is CASSYSTGAGEAFF. The CDR3 region has the DNA TGTGCCAGCAGTTACTCGACGGGGGCGGGTGAAGCTTTCTTT.

This sequence joins TRBV10-1 and TRBJ1-3, with D possibly being TRBD1 (6 bases). V was clipped by 5 bases and J by 0 bases, with 11 bases between them. This CDR3 region has 15 residues. Germline loops: CDR1 WNHNN, CDR2 SYGVQD (reference sequence). CDR3 amino acids: CASSMDSSSGNTIYF. The CDR3 region has the DNA TGCGCCAGCAGTATGGACAGCTCCTCTGGAAACACCATATATTTT.

This clonotype was seen repeatedly, ten times or more. The chain employs TRBV28 and TRBJ1-2; D may be TRBD1 (5 bases). CDR3 length equals 12 residues. Per the germline V gene, CDR1 is MDHEN and CDR2 is SYDVKM. Trimming took off 7 bases at V and 5 bases at J, with 11 bases between the two ends. This chain's CDR3 is CASNKGTYGYTF. The CDR3 DNA sequence: TGTGCCAGCAATAAGGGGACTTATGGCTACACCTTC.

Many counts were recorded for this clonotype. The gene calls are TRBV18 and TRBJ1-4; D is unclear. Trimming took 0 bases from V and 15 from J, leaving 23 bases between them. CDR1 is KGHSH, CDR2 LQKENI, per germline. The CDR3 has 16 residues. The chain's CDR3 is CASSPPGRGLQNRMFF. CDR3 coding DNA: TGTGCCAGCTCACCACCCGGACGCGGACTCCAAAATAGGATGTTTTTT.

The chain employs TRBV4-3 and TRBJ1-4, with D perhaps matching TRBD1 (6 bases). The germline V gene encodes CDR1 LGHNA and CDR2 YSLEER. The CDR3 consists of 18 residues. Trimming removed 3 bases from V and 4 bases from J, with 21 bases in between. The CDR3 reads CASSQFSGGGGRNEKLFF. The CDR3 nucleotides read TGCGCCAGCAGCCAGTTCTCGGGGGGGGGCGGCCGTAATGAAAAACTGTTTTTT.

At least ten counts were recorded for this clonotype. The chain links TRBV7-2 to TRBJ1-5; TRBD1 agrees at 7 bases. Germline lookup yields CDR1 SGHTA and CDR2 FQGNSA. The CDR3 is 14 amino acids. J was trimmed by 7 bases and V by 4 bases; bases with no gene match: 7. The CDR3 loop reads CASSSRQGHQPQHF. For the CDR3, the DNA is TGTGCCAGCAGCTCACGACAGGGCCACCAGCCCCAGCATTTT. The complete variable domain, with remaining parts taken from reference TRBV7-2 and TRBJ1-5, reads GAGVSQSPSNKVTEKGKDVELRCDPISGHTALYWYRQSLGQGLEFLIYFQGNSAPDKSGLPSDRFSAERTGGSVSTLTIQRTQQEDSAVYLCASSSRQGHQPQHFGDGTRLSIL.

In its sample, this clonotype was seen many times. The chain has TRBV5-1 and TRBJ1-1; 7 positions match TRBD1. Germline V lookup: CDR1 SGHRS, CDR2 YFSETQ. The CDR3 covers 14 residues. Unmatched junction bases numbered 10, after V lost 5 bases and J lost 6 bases. CDR3: CASRQGQGDAEAFF. In DNA form, the CDR3 reads TGCGCCAGCAGACAGGGGCAGGGAGACGCTGAAGCTTTCTTT.